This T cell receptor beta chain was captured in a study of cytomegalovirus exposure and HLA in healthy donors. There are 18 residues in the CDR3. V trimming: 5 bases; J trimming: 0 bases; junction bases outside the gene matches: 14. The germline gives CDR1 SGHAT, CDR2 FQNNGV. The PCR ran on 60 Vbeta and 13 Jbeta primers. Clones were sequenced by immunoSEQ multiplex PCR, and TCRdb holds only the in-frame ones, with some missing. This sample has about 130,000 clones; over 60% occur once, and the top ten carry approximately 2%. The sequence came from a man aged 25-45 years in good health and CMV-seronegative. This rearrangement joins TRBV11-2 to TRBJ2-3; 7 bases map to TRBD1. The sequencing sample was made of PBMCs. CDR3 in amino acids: CASSPPAKGQRSTDTQYF. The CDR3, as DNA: TGTGCCAGCAGCCCCCCCGCGAAGGGACAGCGTAGCACAGATACGCAGTATTTT.